This record concerns one TCR beta chain sequence. Its target is unknown. This PCR relied on a set of 60 Vbeta primers and 13 Jbeta primers. The table came from immunoSEQ multiplex PCR; TCRdb's copy has only in-frame clones and leaves some out. The table has 160,000 or so clones, approximately 80% seen once. This specimen comes from a study of cytomegalovirus exposure and HLA in healthy donors. Whole-study findings and limits: Analyses of presence and absence presupposed an approximately uniform sequencing depth across donors. The authors enumerated 150 to 200 TCR beta chains as linked to cytomegalovirus.

The source material was PBMCs. The receptor comes from a man aged 60 to 69 in good health and CMV-seronegative.

CDR3: CASSPGLGVGELFF. In nucleotides, the CDR3 is TGTGCCAGCAGCCCCGGACTAGGGGTTGGGGAGCTGTTTTTT. V is TRBV7-3 and J is TRBJ2-2, with 7 bases aligning to TRBD2. There are 14 residues in the CDR3. CDR1 and CDR2 from the germline V gene are SGHTA and FQGTGA. J lost 8 bases, V lost 5 bases, and 8 bases had no gene match.